Listed below are T cell receptor beta chains from one sample, sequenced in a study of blood T cell repertoires in COVID-19. Produced via immunoSEQ multiplex PCR; TCRdb's table is partial and in-frame only. The repertoire has about 150,000 clones, around 83% of them found once; the top ten carry roughly 7%. The sequencing sample was made of peripheral blood. Receptors originate from a man over 45 with active or convalescent COVID-19. Each CDR3 is given with its conserved first and last residue. A D gene is named only where the DNA matches it firmly. Rows may omit the clone size; those that give it use once, few, many or a size class.

CDR3	DNA	D	J	V	size
CASSQGQTGLREQYF	TGCGCCAGCAGCCAAGGTCAGACAGGGCTGCGCGAGCAGTACTTC	TRBD1	TRBJ2-7	TRBV4-1	few
CASSRDSDEKLFF	TGTGCCAGCAGCCGGGACAGTGACGAAAAACTGTTTTTT	TRBD1	TRBJ1-4	TRBV11-3	.
CASSPGQGYYEQYF	TGTGCCAGCAGCCCCGGACAGGGTTACTACGAGCAGTACTTC	TRBD1	TRBJ2-7	TRBV11-2	.
CASSYLLKAGKTDTQYF	TGTGCCAGCAGTTATCTTTTAAAAGCGGGGAAGACAGATACGCAGTATTTT	TRBD2	TRBJ2-3	TRBV6-2/TRBV6-3	.
CASSVTSGSEEQYF	TGTGCCAGCAGCGTTACTAGCGGGAGTGAAGAGCAGTACTTC	TRBD2	TRBJ2-7	TRBV9	.
CASSLFEGTDTQYF	TGTGCCAGCAGCTTATTTGAGGGCACAGATACGCAGTATTTT	.	TRBJ2-3	TRBV7-9	few
CASIPSGAYQETQYF	TGTGCCAGCATCCCTAGCGGGGCGTACCAAGAGACCCAGTACTTC	TRBD2	TRBJ2-5	TRBV6-5	.
CASRDRPNQPQHF	TGTGCCAGTCGGGACAGGCCCAATCAGCCCCAGCATTTT	TRBD1	TRBJ1-5	TRBV2	few
CASSLARGGRSFNEQFF	TGTGCCAGCAGCTTAGCGCGGGGCGGGAGGTCTTTCAATGAGCAGTTCTTC	TRBD2	TRBJ2-1	TRBV7-9	.
CASSQTGRWDEKLFF	TGTGCCAGCAGCCAAACAGGGCGCTGGGATGAAAAACTGTTTTTT	.	TRBJ1-4	TRBV3-1/TRBV3-2	few
CASSPIRQGMETQYF	TGTGCCAGCTCACCAATCAGACAGGGGATGGAGACCCAGTACTTC	TRBD1	TRBJ2-5	TRBV18	once
CASSQHGHYEQYF	TGTGCCAGCAGCCAACACGGACACTACGAGCAGTACTTC	.	TRBJ2-7	TRBV3-1/TRBV3-2	.
CASSFRGRGEKLFF	TGTGCCAGCAGCTTCAGGGGGCGAGGAGAAAAACTGTTTTTT	TRBD1	TRBJ1-4	TRBV7-2	.
CASTLDRPNQPQHF	TGTGCCAGCACCTTGGACAGACCCAATCAGCCCCAGCATTTT	.	TRBJ1-5	TRBV6-1	.
CASSASGVTEAFF	TGTGCCAGCAGCGCTTCCGGGGTAACTGAAGCTTTCTTT	.	TRBJ1-1	TRBV7-2	.
CASSLSSDRGRDTIYF	TGCGCCAGCAGCTTGTCCTCGGACAGGGGAAGGGACACCATATATTTT	TRBD1	TRBJ1-3	TRBV5-1	.
CASSRPSGRAGYNEQFF	TGTGCCAGTAGTCGTCCTAGCGGGAGGGCTGGCTACAATGAGCAGTTCTTC	TRBD2	TRBJ2-1	TRBV19	.
CATQPGNSYEQYF	TGTGCCACCCAGCCGGGAAACTCCTACGAGCAGTACTTC	.	TRBJ2-7	TRBV19	.
CASDGGQNTGELFF	TGTGCCAGTGACGGGGGGCAGAACACCGGGGAGCTGTTTTTT	.	TRBJ2-2	TRBV19	.
CAGAGTASGANVLTF	TGTGCCGGAGCCGGGACAGCCTCTGGGGCCAACGTCCTGACTTTC	.	TRBJ2-6	TRBV21-1	.
CASSFTISYEQYF	TGTGCCAGCAGTTTTACAATTTCCTACGAGCAGTACTTC	.	TRBJ2-7	TRBV6-5	.
CASSTMTSGGETQYF	TGTGCCAGCAGCACCATGACTAGCGGAGGAGAGACCCAGTACTTC	TRBD2	TRBJ2-5	TRBV9	.
CASSPASGSSYNEQFF	TGTGCCAGCAGTCCTGCTAGCGGGAGCTCCTACAATGAGCAGTTCTTC	TRBD2	TRBJ2-1	TRBV6-4	.
CASSPTTGVHQPQHF	TGTGCCAGCAGCCCCACGACGGGGGTACATCAGCCCCAGCATTTT	.	TRBJ1-5	TRBV7-2	.
CASSPGLQGNTGELFF	TGTGCCAGCAGCCCCGGGTTGCAGGGGAACACCGGGGAGCTGTTTTTT	.	TRBJ2-2	TRBV5-4	.
CASRRGIYSNQPQHF	TGTGCCAGTAGGCGGGGCATCTATAGCAATCAGCCCCAGCATTTT	.	TRBJ1-5	TRBV19	few
CSASLKRGGESGELFF	TGCAGCGCCTCACTTAAGCGGGGGGGCGAATCCGGGGAGCTGTTTTTT	TRBD2	TRBJ2-2	TRBV29-1	.
CASRTALTGNYYTF	TGTGCCAGCAGAACCGCACTGACAGGGAACTACTACACCTTC	TRBD1	TRBJ1-2	TRBV6-5	.
CASSLLTGYGYTF	TGTGCCAGCAGTTTATTAACTGGCTATGGCTACACCTTC	.	TRBJ1-2	TRBV12-3/TRBV12-4	.
CASIPLGPTGSGYGYTF	TGTGCCAGCATCCCTTTGGGGCCGACAGGGTCCGGCTATGGCTACACCTTC	TRBD1	TRBJ1-2	TRBV7-8	.
CASSSWTGTDTQYF	TGTGCCAGCAGTTCTTGGACAGGGACAGATACGCAGTATTTT	TRBD1	TRBJ2-3	TRBV6-5	.
CASSPLSNTIYF	TGTGCCAGCAGCCCTCTTTCAAACACCATATATTTT	.	TRBJ1-3	TRBV12-3/TRBV12-4	.
CASSSPAGGSPYEQYF	TGTGCCAGCAGTTCCCCCGCCGGGGGGAGCCCCTACGAGCAGTACTTC	TRBD2	TRBJ2-7	TRBV6-5	.
CASSYIRVSNTEAFF	TGTGCCAGCAGTTACATCCGGGTCAGTAACACTGAAGCTTTCTTT	.	TRBJ1-1	TRBV6-2/TRBV6-3	.
CASSQIDSDYEQYF	TGCGCCAGCAGCCAAATTGACAGCGACTACGAGCAGTACTTC	.	TRBJ2-7	TRBV4-1	.
CASSLTPRGPGETQYF	TGTGCCAGCAGTTTGACCCCCCGAGGGCCCGGGGAGACCCAGTACTTC	.	TRBJ2-5	TRBV28	few
CASSLAPRGGSLYGYTF	TGCGCCAGCAGCTTGGCCCCTAGGGGGGGGTCCCTCTATGGCTACACCTTC	.	TRBJ1-2	TRBV5-1	.
CSVTSGHEQYF	TGCAGTGTAACTAGCGGGCACGAGCAGTACTTC	TRBD2	TRBJ2-7	TRBV20-1	.
CASSRVQQETQYF	TGTGCCAGCAGCCGCGTCCAACAAGAGACCCAGTACTTC	.	TRBJ2-5	TRBV6-5	.
CASSFREKANYGYTF	TGTGCCAGCAGCTTCAGGGAAAAGGCGAACTATGGCTACACCTTC	.	TRBJ1-2	TRBV7-9	once